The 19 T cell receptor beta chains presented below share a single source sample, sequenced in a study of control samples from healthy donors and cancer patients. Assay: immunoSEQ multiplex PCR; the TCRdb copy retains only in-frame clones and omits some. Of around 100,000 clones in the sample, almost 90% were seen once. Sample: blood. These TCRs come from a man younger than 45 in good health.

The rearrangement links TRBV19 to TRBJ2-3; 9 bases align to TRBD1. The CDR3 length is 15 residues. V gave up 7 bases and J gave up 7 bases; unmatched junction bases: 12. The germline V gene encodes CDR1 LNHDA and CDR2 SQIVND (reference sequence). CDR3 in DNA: TGTGCCAGTAACAACCGCACAGGGGGCGCGTATACGCAGTATTTT. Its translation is CASNNRTGGAYTQYF.

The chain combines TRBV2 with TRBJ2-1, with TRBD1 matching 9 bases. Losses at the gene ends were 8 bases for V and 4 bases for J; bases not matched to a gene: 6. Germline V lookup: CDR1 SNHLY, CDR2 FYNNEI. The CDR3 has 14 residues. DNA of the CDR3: TGTGCCAGCTTCTCCGGGACAGGGTACAATGAGCAGTTCTTC. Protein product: CASFSGTGYNEQFF.

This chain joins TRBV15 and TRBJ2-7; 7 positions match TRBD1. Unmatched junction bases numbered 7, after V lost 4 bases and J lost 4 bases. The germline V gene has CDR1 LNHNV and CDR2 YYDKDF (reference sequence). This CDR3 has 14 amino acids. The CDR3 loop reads CATSKEQGLYEQYF. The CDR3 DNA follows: TGTGCCACCAGCAAAGAACAGGGGTTATACGAGCAGTACTTC.

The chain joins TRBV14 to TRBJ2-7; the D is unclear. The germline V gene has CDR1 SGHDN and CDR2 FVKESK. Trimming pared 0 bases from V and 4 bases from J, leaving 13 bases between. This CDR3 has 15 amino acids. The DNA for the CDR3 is TGTGCCAGCAGCCAAGAGGGAAAGCGAAATTACGAGCAGTACTTC. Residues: CASSQEGKRNYEQYF.

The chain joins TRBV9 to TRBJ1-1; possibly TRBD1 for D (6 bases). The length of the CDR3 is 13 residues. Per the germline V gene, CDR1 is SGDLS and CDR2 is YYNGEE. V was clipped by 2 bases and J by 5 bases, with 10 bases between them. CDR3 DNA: TGTGCCAGCAGCGTGGGGGGGCGAACTGAAGCTTTCTTT. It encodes CASSVGGRTEAFF.

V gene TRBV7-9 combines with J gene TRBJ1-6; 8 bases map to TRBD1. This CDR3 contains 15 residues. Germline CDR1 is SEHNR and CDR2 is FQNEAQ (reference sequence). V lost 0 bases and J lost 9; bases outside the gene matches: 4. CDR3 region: CASSLATGAVSPLHF. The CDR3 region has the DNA TGTGCCAGCAGCTTAGCGACAGGGGCGGTTTCACCCCTCCACTTT.

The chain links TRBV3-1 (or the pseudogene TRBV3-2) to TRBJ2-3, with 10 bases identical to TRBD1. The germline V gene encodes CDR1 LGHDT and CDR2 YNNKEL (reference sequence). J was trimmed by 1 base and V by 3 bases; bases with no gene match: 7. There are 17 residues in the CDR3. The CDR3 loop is CASSHMPTGGRTDTQYF. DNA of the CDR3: TGTGCCAGCAGCCACATGCCGACAGGGGGCCGCACAGATACGCAGTATTTT.

CDR3 residues: CASSMSLTGTYEQYF. The CDR3 DNA is TGTGCCAGTAGTATGTCATTGACAGGGACCTACGAGCAGTACTTC. The V and J genes are TRBV19 and TRBJ2-7; TRBD1 matches 7 bases. V lost 3 bases, J lost 2 bases, and 7 bases stayed unmatched. The germline V gene has CDR1 LNHDA and CDR2 SQIVND (reference sequence). This CDR3 contains 15 residues.

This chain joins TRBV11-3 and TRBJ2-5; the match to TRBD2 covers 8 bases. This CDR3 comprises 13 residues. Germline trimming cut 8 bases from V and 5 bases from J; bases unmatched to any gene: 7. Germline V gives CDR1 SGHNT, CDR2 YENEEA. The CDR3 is CASGAGEIETQYF. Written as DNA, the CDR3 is TGTGCCAGCGGAGCGGGGGAGATTGAGACCCAGTACTTC.

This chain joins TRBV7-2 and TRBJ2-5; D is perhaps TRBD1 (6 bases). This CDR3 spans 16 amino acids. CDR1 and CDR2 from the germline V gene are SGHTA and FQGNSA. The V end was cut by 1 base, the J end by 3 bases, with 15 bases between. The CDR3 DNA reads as TGTGCCAGCAGCTTAGGGGCTGGAGAGGGGGAAGAGACCCAGTACTTC. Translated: CASSLGAGEGEETQYF. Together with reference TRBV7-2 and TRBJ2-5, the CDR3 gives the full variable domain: GAGVSQSPSNKVTEKGKDVELRCDPISGHTALYWYRQSLGQGLEFLIYFQGNSAPDKSGLPSDRFSAERTGGSVSTLTIQRTQQEDSAVYLCASSLGAGEGEETQYFGPGTRLLVL.

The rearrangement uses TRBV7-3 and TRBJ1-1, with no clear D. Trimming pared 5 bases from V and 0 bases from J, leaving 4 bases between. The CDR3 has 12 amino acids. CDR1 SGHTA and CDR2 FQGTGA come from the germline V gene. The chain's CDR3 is CASSNMNTEAFF. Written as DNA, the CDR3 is TGTGCCAGCAGCAATATGAACACTGAAGCTTTCTTT.

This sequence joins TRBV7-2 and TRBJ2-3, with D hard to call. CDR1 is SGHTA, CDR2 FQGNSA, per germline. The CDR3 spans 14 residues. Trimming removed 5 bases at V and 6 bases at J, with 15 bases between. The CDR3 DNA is TGTGCCAGCAGCCCAAGACACGTCCTGGATACGCAGTATTTT. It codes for CASSPRHVLDTQYF.

DNA of the CDR3: TGTGCCAGCAGTTACTCATTGGACAACAAAGGCTACACCTTC. Amino acids: CASSYSLDNKGYTF. The chain links TRBV6-2 or TRBV6-3 to TRBJ1-2; D is possibly TRBD1 (5 bases). Trimming took off 0 bases at V and 8 bases at J, with 13 bases between the two ends. Germline V gene data show CDR1 as MNHEY and CDR2 as SVGEGT. The CDR3 covers 14 residues.

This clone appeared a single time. The CDR3 here is CATSGSLGQGARNTIYF. The CDR3 region has the DNA TGTGCCACCAGCGGAAGCCTGGGACAGGGGGCTCGAAACACCATATATTTT. The J gene is TRBJ1-3, the V gene TRBV15; TRBD1 agrees at 12 bases. Germline-derived CDR1 and CDR2 are LNHNV and YYDKDF (reference sequence). J was trimmed by 5 bases and V by 5 bases; bases with no gene match: 10. The CDR3 sequence is 17 residues long.

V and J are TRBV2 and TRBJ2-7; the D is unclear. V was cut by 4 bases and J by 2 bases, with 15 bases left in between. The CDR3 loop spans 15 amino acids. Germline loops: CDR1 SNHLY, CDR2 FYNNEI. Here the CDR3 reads CASSAGPIPPYEQYF. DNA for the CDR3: TGTGCCAGCAGTGCAGGACCGATTCCGCCCTACGAGCAGTACTTC.

DNA of the CDR3: TGTGCCAGCAGCTTAGGGTCTGGAAACACCATATATTTT. Its translation is CASSLGSGNTIYF. V usage is TRBV7-2 and J usage is TRBJ1-3; D call uncertain. CDR3 size: 13 residues. V lost 1 base and J lost 1, with 2 bases in between. Germline CDR1 reads SGHTA; CDR2 reads FQGNSA.

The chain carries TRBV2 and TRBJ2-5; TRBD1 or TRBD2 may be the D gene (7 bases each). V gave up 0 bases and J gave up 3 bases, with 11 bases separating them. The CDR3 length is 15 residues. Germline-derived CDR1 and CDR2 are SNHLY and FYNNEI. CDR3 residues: CASSEAQGGKETQYF. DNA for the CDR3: TGTGCCAGCAGTGAAGCCCAGGGGGGGAAAGAGACCCAGTACTTC.

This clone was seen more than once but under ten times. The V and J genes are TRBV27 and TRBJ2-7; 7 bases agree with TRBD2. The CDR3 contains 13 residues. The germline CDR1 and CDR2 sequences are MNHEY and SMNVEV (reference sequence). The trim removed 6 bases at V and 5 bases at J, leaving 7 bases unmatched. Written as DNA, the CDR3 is TGTGCCAGCAGGGGGGGGTTAGACCACGAGCAGTACTTC. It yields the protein CASRGGLDHEQYF.

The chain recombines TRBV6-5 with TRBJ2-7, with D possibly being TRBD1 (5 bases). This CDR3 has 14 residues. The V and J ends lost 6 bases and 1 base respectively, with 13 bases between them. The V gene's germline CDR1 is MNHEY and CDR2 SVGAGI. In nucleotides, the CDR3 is TGTGCCAGCAGATCGACAGTACAGTCCTACGAGCAGTACTTC. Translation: CASRSTVQSYEQYF.